The source of this T cell receptor beta chain is a study of memory CD4+ T cells and cytomegalovirus serostatus. Single viable CD3+CD4+CD8-CD45RO+ cells were sorted as the memory CD4+ T cells. The V and J ends lost 3 bases and 1 base respectively, with 9 bases between them. CDR1 is KGHSH and CDR2 is LQKENI in the germline V gene. The length of the CDR3 is 14 residues. Clones were read by immunoSEQ multiplex PCR, and TCRdb kept only the in-frame ones, dropping some. The sample shows about 60,000 clones, 82% of them seen only once. Specimen: memory CD4+ T cells from blood. The chain uses TRBV18 and TRBJ1-1; D not certain. The sequence came from an adult in good health and CMV-seronegative. Some clones in this sample may be carry-over from other donors' samples. In DNA form, the CDR3 reads TGTGCCAGCTCACCCTCCGTCAGGAACACTGAAGCTTTCTTT. It encodes CASSPSVRNTEAFF.